The text below deals with one T cell receptor beta chain. This clone's antigen is unknown. It has no much larger one-base neighbor in the sample; base qualities were not kept. This entry comes from a study of OX40 agonist ivuxolimab in advanced cancers. With regard to the full study: Ivuxolimab was a fully human IgG2 agonistic monoclonal antibody targeting the costimulatory receptor OX40 (CD134). Intravenous ivuxolimab was administered to patients every 2 weeks at six dose levels: 0.01, 0.1, 0.3, 1.5, 3 and 10 mg/kg. Of the approximately 50 dose-escalation patients, hepatocellular carcinoma was present in about 20, melanoma in roughly 15, renal cell carcinoma in 9 and head and neck cancer in 9. In the dose-escalation cohort, approximately 80% of patients were male, and the mean age was 60 years with a range of roughly 20 to 85. Patients were allowed to have had prior anti-PD-1, anti-PD-L1 or anti-CTLA-4 therapy, and around 41% of the dose-escalation patients had previously received checkpoint inhibitors. Partial responses occurred in three dose-escalation patients: two with cutaneous melanoma and one with hepatocellular carcinoma. The purpose of peripheral TCRbeta sequencing was to test whether ivuxolimab changed TCR sequence diversity and led to clonal T-cell expansion. The paper reports the monotherapy dose-escalation portion (N ≈ 52 patients) of the phase I ivuxolimab trial. Broader findings and caveats from the paper: In the 0.1-3.0 mg/kg groups, partial responders were among the patients with the lowest normalized peripheral clonal expansion, particularly in CD8+ T cells. Which antigens the clonally expanded peripheral T cells were specific for was not determined. Low levels of normalized T-cell clonal expansion were also seen in some nonresponding patients. Clonal expansion of both CD4+ and CD8+ blood T cells was observed from baseline to week 6 at doses 0.1 to 3.0 mg/kg. After ivuxolimab, expanded clones were on average more numerous among CD8+ T cells than among CD4+ T cells.

The CDR3 has 14 amino acids, counting the end cysteine and phenylalanine. Of all the DNA, just the CDR3 is kept, 42 bases in frame from base 1. V and J lose 6 bases and 2 bases, and a span of 10 bases separates them. The germline V gene (reference sequence) gives CDR1 as PRHDT and CDR2 as FYEKMQ. The trial excluded patients who had a history of autoimmune disease or were on systemic immunosuppression. Peripheral blood for TCR sequencing was drawn from every dose cohort at baseline, at cycle 4 day 1 and at cycle 7 day 1. Samples came from an open-label, multicenter, first-in-human phase I dose-escalation trial of ivuxolimab. Adults with locally advanced or metastatic head and neck squamous cell, hepatocellular, melanoma or renal cell carcinoma were enrolled in the trial. Before TCR sequencing, CD4+ T cells and CD8+ T cells were sorted from peripheral blood as separate populations. To sequence the TCRbeta CDR3 region, genomic DNA was isolated from the sorted cells. The immunoSEQ Assay was used to sequence the TCRbeta CDR3 regions. As stored in TCRdb, this immuneACCESS dataset retains in-frame rearrangements with V and J assigned. A fraction of the clones does not appear; measured against another copy, unresolved V genes explain less than half of the discrepancy, and the remainder lacks a known reason. The sample table shows fewer than 80,000 clones, and around 87% are seen once. 6.5% of the sample lies in the top ten.

The material sequenced was CD4+ or CD8+ T cells sorted from blood, taken in a trial of the OX40 agonist ivuxolimab. The sequence derives from an adult with an advanced solid tumor such as melanoma, head and neck, liver or kidney cancer. The sequence links TRBV13 to TRBJ1-4; the D gene is perhaps TRBD1, from 5 matching bases. The CDR3 protein sequence reads: CASRLKGTNEKLFF. DNA sequence: TGTGCCAGCAGATTAAAGGGGACTAATGAAAAACTGTTTTTT. With all but the CDR3 taken from the reference TRBV13 and TRBJ1-4 genes, the full variable domain is: AAGVIQSPRHLIKEKRETATLKCYPIPRHDTVYWYQQGPGQDPQFLISFYEKMQSDKGSIPDRFSAQQFSDYHSELNMSSLELGDSALYFCASRLKGTNEKLFFGSGTQLSVL.